Listed below are T cell receptor beta chains from one sample, sequenced in a study of blood T cell repertoires in COVID-19. The method was immunoSEQ multiplex PCR; TCRdb's version includes in-frame clones alone and lacks a portion of them. The sample has roughly 190,000 clones; 88% are singletons. Sequencing used peripheral blood. These receptors were obtained from a man in his forties with active or convalescent COVID-19. Both conserved end residues are part of each CDR3. A D gene is named only where the DNA matches it firmly. Clone size is stated in some rows and not others, as once, few, many or a class when expanded.

D	V	J	size	DNA	CDR3
TRBD2	TRBV18	TRBJ2-3	.	TGTGCCAGCTCACCGTCGGCGGGGGGGGTGACAGATACGCAGTATTTT	CASSPSAGGVTDTQYF
TRBD1	TRBV6-1	TRBJ1-5	.	TGTGCCAGCAGTGAATCACAGGGGAATCAGCCCCAGCATTTT	CASSESQGNQPQHF
.	TRBV29-1	TRBJ2-7	few	TGCAGCGTTGAAGATACCTACGAGCAGTACTTC	CSVEDTYEQYF
TRBD2	TRBV5-1	TRBJ2-7	.	TGCGCCAGCAGCCCCCAGCAGCGGGGCGACTACGAGCAGTACTTC	CASSPQQRGDYEQYF
.	TRBV4-1	TRBJ1-5	.	TGCGCCAGCAGCTCCCTTTTAGGCAATCAGCCCCAGCATTTT	CASSSLLGNQPQHF
.	TRBV3-1/TRBV3-2	TRBJ1-1	.	TGTGCCAGCAGCCCGTGGGACACCTTGAACACTGAAGCTTTCTTT	CASSPWDTLNTEAFF
TRBD1	TRBV6-5	TRBJ1-1	.	TGTGCCAGCGGAGACAGGGGAGGGAGGAACACTGAAGCTTTCTTT	CASGDRGGRNTEAFF
.	TRBV7-9	TRBJ1-5	.	TGTGCCAGCAGCTTATCGGGCAGGGGCCCCGAGTCTAGCAATCAGCCCCAGCATTTT	CASSLSGRGPESSNQPQHF
.	TRBV7-9	TRBJ2-2	.	TGTGCCAGCAGCTTAGGGGCTGCCACCGGGGAGCTGTTTTTT	CASSLGAATGELFF
.	TRBV5-1	TRBJ2-1	.	TGCGCCAGCAGCTTGGACAGGGTTGGCAATGAGCAGTTCTTC	CASSLDRVGNEQFF
.	TRBV7-2	TRBJ1-5	.	TGTGCCAGCAGCTTCCCAGGATCCAATCAGCCCCAGCATTTT	CASSFPGSNQPQHF
.	TRBV5-6	TRBJ2-7	.	TGTGCCAGCAGCCCTGTTGGGGGGGCGAGCTACGAGCAGTACTTC	CASSPVGGASYEQYF
.	TRBV6-5	TRBJ2-2	.	TGTGCCAGCAGTTTACTTAGTACTCCCGGGGAGCTGTTTTTT	CASSLLSTPGELFF
TRBD1	TRBV7-8	TRBJ1-2	.	TGTGCCAGCAGCCCGGCAGGGGGGACGGGGTACACCTTC	CASSPAGGTGYTF
.	TRBV11-2	TRBJ1-1	.	TGTGCCAGCAGAGGAAGCGACAGGAACACTGAAGCTTTCTTT	CASRGSDRNTEAFF
.	TRBV7-2	TRBJ1-1	.	TGTGCCAGCACCCAGGTAGGCACTGAAGCTTTCTTT	CASTQVGTEAFF
.	TRBV7-8	TRBJ1-1	few	TGTGCCAGCAGCTTAGCAAGCGGCACTGAAGCTTTCTTT	CASSLASGTEAFF
.	TRBV29-1	TRBJ1-1	.	TGCAGCGTTGGTGACTCGAACACTGAAGCTTTCTTT	CSVGDSNTEAFF
.	TRBV28	TRBJ1-1	.	TGTGCCAGCACGGGGGTTACTGAAGCTTTCTTT	CASTGVTEAFF
.	TRBV12-3/TRBV12-4	TRBJ2-3	.	TGTGCCAGCACCCCGCGAGGAGATACGCAGTATTTT	CASTPRGDTQYF
TRBD1	TRBV2	TRBJ1-1	.	TGTGCCAGCAGTACGGGACAGATGAACACTGAAGCTTTCTTT	CASSTGQMNTEAFF
.	TRBV5-4	TRBJ2-2	.	TGTGCCAGCAGCTTGGGTAGCCTTCTCACCGGGGAGCTGTTTTTT	CASSLGSLLTGELFF
TRBD1	TRBV2	TRBJ2-3	.	TGTGCCAGCAGTGGGACAGGGGGAAGCACAGATACGCAGTATTTT	CASSGTGGSTDTQYF
TRBD1	TRBV7-3	TRBJ1-1	.	TGTGCCAGCAGCCTTACAGGGGGCGGCACTGAAGCTTTCTTT	CASSLTGGGTEAFF
.	TRBV18	TRBJ1-5	once	TGTGCCAGCTCGCGGGGTGGGGGGAGCCAGCCCCAGCATTTT	CASSRGGGSQPQHF
.	TRBV29-1	TRBJ2-7	.	TGCAGCCGACTACCGCGGGACAGCTTCTCCTACGAGCAGTACTTC	CSRLPRDSFSYEQYF
TRBD1	TRBV5-1	TRBJ2-3	.	TGCGCCAGCAGCGAAGGGGGCTACCGCACAGATACGCAGTATTTT	CASSEGGYRTDTQYF
TRBD1	TRBV7-2	TRBJ1-5	once	TGTGCCAGCAGCTCCTCCGGGACCCAGGGGGGTCAGCCCCAGCATTTT	CASSSSGTQGGQPQHF
.	TRBV11-2	TRBJ1-2	.	TGTGCCAGCAGGGTATCACAGCAAGCTAACTATGGCTACACCTTC	CASRVSQQANYGYTF
.	TRBV7-8	TRBJ1-4	.	TGTGCCAGCAGCCCCGGACAGAAGTATAATGAAAAACTGTTTTTT	CASSPGQKYNEKLFF
TRBD1	TRBV2	TRBJ1-6	few	TGTGCCAGCAGTCGACAGGGCTTCAATAATTCACCCCTCCACTTT	CASSRQGFNNSPLHF
TRBD2	TRBV27	TRBJ2-1	.	TGTGCCAGCAGTTCCAGACTAGCGGGGGGCGAGCAGTTCTTC	CASSSRLAGGEQFF
.	TRBV5-1	TRBJ1-4	once	TGCGCCAGCAGCTTGGATCAGGGGAATAATGAAAAACTGTTTTTT	CASSLDQGNNEKLFF
.	TRBV2	TRBJ2-3	.	TGTGCCAGCAAAATGGGCTTACTAGGATCGTTAAGCACAGATACGCAGTATTTT	CASKMGLLGSLSTDTQYF
.	TRBV11-2	TRBJ1-5	once	TGTGCCAGCAGCTTAGCCCCTAATCAGCCCCAGCATTTT	CASSLAPNQPQHF
TRBD2	TRBV5-1	TRBJ2-2	.	TGCGCCAGCAGCATAGGACTAGCGGGAGACACCGGGGAGCTGTTTTTT	CASSIGLAGDTGELFF
.	TRBV5-1	TRBJ1-2	once	TGCGCCAGCAGCTTGGCCCAGGTTAGCTATGGCTACACCTTC	CASSLAQVSYGYTF
.	TRBV12-3/TRBV12-4	TRBJ2-3	once	TGTGCCAGCAGTTTCGGGGATACGCAGTATTTT	CASSFGDTQYF
TRBD1	TRBV6-5	TRBJ1-5	.	TGTGCCAGCACCAAAGGGGGCGCTGGCCAGCCCCAGCATTTT	CASTKGGAGQPQHF
.	TRBV5-1	TRBJ2-7	.	TGCGCCAGCAGTTTCTTCAGACAGGCTTACGAGCAGTACTTC	CASSFFRQAYEQYF
.	TRBV7-9	TRBJ2-7	once	TGTGCCAGCAGCTCAGGGGCCCCCTACGAGCAGTACTTC	CASSSGAPYEQYF
TRBD2	TRBV5-1	TRBJ2-1	.	TGCGCCAGCAGCTTACAACTAGCGGGGGGCCACAATGAGCAGTTCTTC	CASSLQLAGGHNEQFF
TRBD1	TRBV20-1	TRBJ1-5	.	TGCAGTGCTAGTCGACAGGGTGACAATCAGCCCCAGCATTTT	CSASRQGDNQPQHF
.	TRBV10-3	TRBJ1-1	.	TGTGCCATCGGCCCTGGCAGCCAAGGGGGCACTGAAGCTTTCTTT	CAIGPGSQGGTEAFF
.	TRBV27	TRBJ1-2	few	TGTGCCAGCACTTTCACCAACAGGGATACCGGCTACACCTTC	CASTFTNRDTGYTF
.	TRBV9	TRBJ2-3	.	TGTGCCAGCAGCGGAACAGAGCTAGATACGCAGTATTTT	CASSGTELDTQYF
TRBD1	TRBV11-2	TRBJ1-6	.	TGTGCCAGCAGCTTAGGACAGGGCGAGATTAATAATTCACCCCTCCACTTT	CASSLGQGEINNSPLHF
.	TRBV21-1	TRBJ2-7	.	TGTGCCAGCACCTCGAACAGGGGACCTAGGGGCCGTGGCCCGCGCGAGCAGTACTTC	CASTSNRGPRGRGPREQYF
.	TRBV14	TRBJ2-7	.	TGTGCCAGCAGCTCACAATACTACGAGCAGTACTTC	CASSSQYYEQYF